Presented here are 24 T cell receptor beta chains from one specimen sequenced in a study of T-cell memory formation after mild COVID-19. TCRdb passed the 5' RACE reads through MiXCR, listing each CDR3 protein once. The data contain about 240,000 distinct CDR3 sequences, roughly 9.4% of them singletons. The specimen sequenced was PBMCs or a T cell subset sorted from them (not recorded which). These receptors came from a man aged 18 to 35 who had mild COVID-19 (a few samples of this study predate the infection). Cell type and time point are not known.

This clonotype appeared many times. V gene TRBV2 combines with J gene TRBJ2-4; no reliable D call. This CDR3 comprises 12 residues. The V end was cut by 10 bases, the J end by 12 bases, with 19 bases between. Per the germline V gene, CDR1 is SNHLY and CDR2 is FYNNEI. CDR3 amino acids: CAIALTETTQYF. The CDR3 DNA is TGTGCCATCGCTCTTACGGAGACAACTCAGTACTTC.

V is TRBV12-3 or TRBV12-4 and J is TRBJ1-2; a possible D gene is TRBD1 (5 bases). V was cut by 8 bases and J by 10 bases, with 20 bases left in between. CDR3 length: 13 amino acids. The chain's CDR3 is CASDRPGDRAYTF. CDR3 nucleotide sequence: TGTGCCAGCGATCGTCCGGGGGACCGTGCCTACACCTTC.

The chain links TRBV20-1 to TRBJ2-3, with unresolved D. Germline V lookup: CDR1 DFQATT, CDR2 SNEGSKA (reference sequence). CDR3 length: 11 amino acids. V lost 7 bases and J lost 4, with 9 bases in between. DNA for the CDR3: TGCAGTGTATCCAGGTCAGATACGCAGTATTTT. Translation gives CSVSRSDTQYF.

At least ten counts were recorded for this clonotype. This rearrangement joins TRBV7-2 to TRBJ2-5; D gene unclear. The CDR3 consists of 14 residues. Trimming pared 5 bases from V and 1 base from J, leaving 11 bases between. CDR1 and CDR2 from the germline V gene are SGHTA and FQGNSA. CDR3 coding DNA: TGTGCCAGCAGCCCGAGACTGGCCCAAGAGACCCAGTACTTC. This codes for CASSPRLAQETQYF.

This clonotype was seen a few times. This chain uses TRBV20-1 with TRBJ1-2, with unresolved D. The CDR3 covers 16 residues. The V end lost 0 bases, the J end lost 1 base, and 15 bases lay between the germline ends. CDR1 is DFQATT and CDR2 is SNEGSKA in the germline V gene (reference sequence). In DNA form, the CDR3 reads TGCAGTGCTAGAGACCCGTCCAGAAGAGTTAACTATGGCTACACCTTC. Its protein product is CSARDPSRRVNYGYTF.

The rearrangement joins TRBV6-2 or TRBV6-3 to TRBJ2-7; the D gene is possibly TRBD2 (7 bases). Looked up from germline, CDR1 is MNHEY and CDR2 is SVGEGT. Trimming took off 2 bases at V and 3 bases at J, with 17 bases between the two ends. The CDR3 has 16 residues. The CDR3 DNA reads as TGTGCCAGCAGTTACGCTCCTGCGGGGGCCCTCTACGAGCAGTACTTC. Amino acids: CASSYAPAGALYEQYF.

The table lists this clonotype with a few counts. This sequence joins TRBV9 and TRBJ2-5; 7 bases are a match to TRBD1. Trimming took 4 bases from V and 2 from J; bases not matched to a gene: 8. The germline V gene encodes CDR1 SGDLS and CDR2 YYNGEE. This CDR3 comprises 15 residues. The CDR3: CASSTRTGIQETQYF. Here the CDR3 DNA reads TGTGCCAGCAGCACCCGGACAGGTATACAAGAGACCCAGTACTTC.

This clonotype was detected many times. This chain connects TRBV12-3 or TRBV12-4 to TRBJ2-7, with 10 bases fitting TRBD2. The CDR3 is 16 residues long. J was trimmed by 2 bases and V by 5 bases; bases with no gene match: 9. CDR3 nucleotide sequence: TGTGCCAGCAGTCCCTCTAGCGGGGGCAATCCCTACGAGCAGTACTTC. Translation: CASSPSSGGNPYEQYF.

This clonotype was counted between two and nine times. The chain combines TRBV6-5 with TRBJ1-2, with D possibly being TRBD1 (5 bases). The CDR3 loop spans 13 amino acids. In germline, CDR1 is MNHEY, CDR2 SVGAGI. V dropped 2 bases and J dropped 6 bases, with 10 bases sitting between them. The CDR3 sequence: CASSYRGNNGYTF. The CDR3 DNA is TGTGCCAGCAGTTACCGGGGGAATAATGGCTACACCTTC.

The rearrangement links TRBV12-3 or TRBV12-4 to TRBJ2-4, with D tentatively TRBD1 or TRBD2 (6 bases each). CDR3 size: 17 residues. Trimming left V 3 bases short and J 4 bases short, with 19 bases between. The CDR3 sequence: CASSFKGRGGWKNIQYF. Here the CDR3 DNA reads TGTGCCAGCAGTTTTAAGGGCAGGGGAGGCTGGAAAAACATTCAGTACTTC.

The chain combines TRBV6-6 with TRBJ1-5; D not resolved. The CDR3 contains 16 residues. The germline V gene has CDR1 MNHNY and CDR2 SVGAGI (reference sequence). V lost 2 bases and J 5 bases, leaving 16 bases between the germline ends. Here the CDR3 DNA reads TGTGCCAGCAGTTACCGAAGCGGGGAAATGGATCAGCCCCAGCATTTT. Translating it yields CASSYRSGEMDQPQHF.

This chain connects TRBV6-5 to TRBJ1-6, with 10 nucleotides matching TRBD1. V was pared by 6 bases and J by 8 bases, with 4 bases of the junction left unmatched. This CDR3 comprises 14 residues. Germline lookup yields CDR1 MNHEY and CDR2 SVGAGI. DNA for the CDR3: TGTGCCAGCAGGACCGGGACAGGGGATTCACCCCTCCACTTT. Its translation is CASRTGTGDSPLHF.

The chain uses TRBV29-1 and TRBJ2-1, with D perhaps being TRBD1 or TRBD2 (6 bases each). The germline V gene encodes CDR1 SQVTM and CDR2 ANQGSEA. V was cut by 4 bases and J by 6 bases, with 13 bases left in between. The CDR3 covers 13 residues. The CDR3 DNA reads TGCAGCGTTGTCGGGGGCCGGCTCAATGAGCAGTTCTTC. It specifies CSVVGGRLNEQFF.

The chain carries TRBV6-6 and TRBJ1-2, with 9 bases fitting TRBD1. The V segment lost 5 bases and the J segment 0 bases; nucleotides outside the gene matches: 1. From germline, CDR1 is MNHNY and CDR2 SVGAGI (reference sequence). The CDR3 has 14 amino acids. CDR3 in DNA: TGTGCCAGCAGTCGACAGGGGGCTAACTATGGCTACACCTTC. Protein sequence: CASSRQGANYGYTF.

J is TRBJ1-2 and V is TRBV7-2; 7 bases are shared with TRBD1. V dropped 8 bases and J dropped 4; count of bases not matched to a gene: 19. Germline V lookup: CDR1 SGHTA, CDR2 FQGNSA. This CDR3 spans 17 amino acids. The CDR3 protein is CASRRSRDSGPLYGYTF. The CDR3 DNA sequence: TGTGCCAGCCGAAGAAGCCGGGACAGCGGACCTCTCTATGGCTACACCTTC.

The table lists this clonotype with many counts. J is TRBJ2-1 and V is TRBV5-1; D is unresolved. The germline CDR1 and CDR2 sequences are SGHRS and YFSETQ. The CDR3 contains 11 residues. Trimming removed 0 bases from V and 11 bases from J, with 6 bases in between. The DNA for the CDR3 is TGCGCCAGCAGCTTGGCGGGCCAGCAGTTCTTC. As protein: CASSLAGQQFF. The whole variable domain, remainder taken from reference TRBV5-1 and TRBJ2-1, is KAGVTQTPRYLIKTRGQQVTLSCSPISGHRSVSWYQQTPGQGLQFLFEYFSETQRNKGNFPGRFSGRQFSNSRSEMNVSTLELGDSALYLCASSLAGQQFFGPGTRLTVL.

This chain uses TRBV7-2 with TRBJ2-3, with a possible D match to TRBD2 (5 bases). Trimming stripped 5 bases from V and 0 bases from J, with 12 bases between. The CDR3 covers 15 residues. Looked up from germline, CDR1 is SGHTA and CDR2 is FQGNSA. The CDR3 region has the DNA TGTGCCAGCAGCCGTACTAGAATGAGCACAGATACGCAGTATTTT. Protein: CASSRTRMSTDTQYF. Looking up the rest from reference TRBV7-2 and TRBJ2-3 gives the full variable domain: GAGVSQSPSNKVTEKGKDVELRCDPISGHTALYWYRQSLGQGLEFLIYFQGNSAPDKSGLPSDRFSAERTGGSVSTLTIQRTQQEDSAVYLCASSRTRMSTDTQYFGPGTRLTVL.

The chain uses TRBV28 and TRBJ1-1; tentatively, D is TRBD1 (6 bases). The germline V gene has CDR1 MDHEN and CDR2 SYDVKM. V shed 6 bases and J shed 4 bases, with 15 bases lying between them. This CDR3 has 14 residues. The CDR3 DNA follows: TGTGCCAGCAGGCCGGGGGGCTTGGGCACTGAAGCTTTCTTT. Encoded protein: CASRPGGLGTEAFF. The full variable domain, completed using reference TRBV28 and TRBJ1-1, is DVKVTQSSRYLVKRTGEKVFLECVQDMDHENMFWYRQDPGLGLRLIYFSYDVKMKEKGDIPEGYSVSREKKERFSLILESASTNQTSMYLCASRPGGLGTEAFFGQGTRLTVV.

This clonotype occurred a few times. This rearrangement joins TRBV10-2 to TRBJ2-2; TRBD2 aligns across 12 bases. Trimming at V came to 6 bases and at J to 2 bases, leaving 7 bases not matched to a gene. Germline CDR1 WSHSY, CDR2 SAAADI. This CDR3 comprises 17 residues. CDR3 nucleotides: TGCGCCAGCAGGGAAGAGACTAGCGGGGGAAACACCGGGGAGCTGTTTTTT. Protein sequence: CASREETSGGNTGELFF.

This clonotype was counted many times. The chain joins TRBV12-3 or TRBV12-4 to TRBJ2-7; 7 bases are shared with TRBD2. The CDR3 has 14 amino acids. V shed 6 bases and J 2 bases; nucleotides not matched to a gene: 7. The CDR3 DNA reads TGTGCCAGCAGCCCCACCGGGGGGACCTACGAGCAGTACGTC. It translates to CASSPTGGTYEQYV.

This clonotype was recorded many times. The J gene is TRBJ2-1, the V gene TRBV5-1; TRBD2 matches at 11 bases. Trimming cost V 0 bases and J 6 bases; bases outside gene matches: 2. This CDR3 has 15 residues. Per the germline V gene, CDR1 is SGHRS and CDR2 is YFSETQ. In nucleotides, the CDR3 is TGCGCCAGCAGCTTGGGGACTAGCGGGCGCAATGAGCAGTTCTTC. Translating gives CASSLGTSGRNEQFF.

This chain links TRBV5-1 with TRBJ2-1, with D possibly matching TRBD1 (5 bases). Germline values: CDR1 SGHRS, CDR2 YFSETQ. Between the trimmed V and J ends, which lost 2 bases and 6 bases, there was a span of 12 bases. This CDR3 spans 14 amino acids. For the CDR3, the DNA is TGCGCCAGCAGCTTACAGGCAGCCCCCAATGAGCAGTTCTTC. Its protein is CASSLQAAPNEQFF.

This clonotype was recorded at least ten times. The V gene is TRBV27, the J gene TRBJ2-7, with D tentatively TRBD1 or TRBD2 (5 bases each). CDR3 length equals 15 residues. V was clipped by 1 base and J by 4 bases, with 14 bases between them. Germline CDR1 reads MNHEY; CDR2 reads SMNVEV (reference sequence). CDR3 sequence reads: CASSLYAAGSYEQYV. The CDR3 bases are TGTGCCAGCAGTTTATACGCGGCAGGGAGTTACGAGCAGTACGTC.

The V gene is TRBV7-4, the J gene TRBJ2-7, with TRBD2 matching over 10 bases. There are 18 residues in the CDR3. Germline CDR1 SGHVT, CDR2 SQSDAQ. J lost 0 bases, V lost 4 bases, and 12 bases had no gene match. This CDR3 is CASSSPGLAVRSSYEQYV. CDR3 sequence (DNA): TGTGCCAGCAGCTCGCCCGGACTAGCGGTTAGGAGCTCCTACGAGCAGTACGTC.